One and the same sample provided the 26 T cell receptor beta chains below, sequenced in a study of T-cell reconstitution after alpha-beta-depleted transplantation in children. Preparation of the TCRbeta library was carried out with unique molecular identifiers. One entry per CDR3 protein, called by TCRdb with MiXCR from the PCR reads. In the table there are about 340,000 distinct CDR3 sequences, 10% of which are singletons. The sample here was PBMCs from the stem cell graft donor, taken from the stem cell graft. These receptors all come from a human donor who donated a stem cell graft to a child with acute lymphoblastic leukemia.

There are a few counts of this clonotype. J is TRBJ2-5 and V is TRBV7-9, with 9 bases matching TRBD1. CDR1 and CDR2 (germline): SEHNR, FQNEAQ (reference sequence). This CDR3 has 17 residues. V lost 5 bases and J lost 3; bases outside the gene matches: 13. The CDR3 sequence is CASSPREGQGSKETQYF. The CDR3 nucleotides are TGTGCCAGCAGCCCTCGGGAAGGACAGGGGTCGAAAGAGACCCAGTACTTC. The full variable domain, completed using reference TRBV7-9 and TRBJ2-5, is DTGVSQNPRHKITKRGQNVTFRCDPISEHNRLYWYRQTLGQGPEFLTYFQNEAQLEKSRLLSDRFSAERPKGSFSTLEIQRTEQGDSAMYLCASSPREGQGSKETQYFGPGTRLLVL.

This clonotype was counted many times. This chain connects TRBV7-2 to TRBJ2-3; D unresolved. Deletions cut 1 base from V and 4 bases from J, with 12 bases between. CDR3 length: 15 residues. Per germline, CDR1 SGHTA and CDR2 FQGNSA. This CDR3 reads CASSLGAVGSDTQYF. The CDR3 DNA follows: TGTGCCAGCAGCTTAGGGGCCGTAGGGTCAGATACGCAGTATTTT.

This clonotype was seen more than once but under ten times. The V call is TRBV5-6, the J call TRBJ2-5; 15 positions match TRBD2. The CDR3 runs 16 residues. V lost 2 bases to trimming and J lost 5 bases; unmatched junction nucleotides: 4. Germline CDR1 SGHDT, CDR2 YYEEEE. CDR3 amino acids: CASSLGLAGGPETQYF. CDR3 coding DNA: TGTGCCAGCAGCTTAGGACTAGCGGGAGGGCCCGAGACCCAGTACTTC.

This chain links TRBV12-3 or TRBV12-4 with TRBJ2-3, with 9 bases identical to TRBD2. This CDR3 has 16 amino acids. The V gene end was trimmed by 3 bases and the J gene end by 6 bases; junction bases not matched to a gene: 10. CDR3 DNA: TGTGCCAGCAGTTTTGGGATAGCGGGAGTGTGGGATACGCAGTATTTT. It translates to CASSFGIAGVWDTQYF.

This chain uses TRBV6-6 with TRBJ1-2; TRBD1 aligns across 7 bases. The CDR3 contains 12 residues. J gave up 4 bases and V 7 bases, and 3 bases lay outside the gene matches. Per germline, CDR1 MNHNY and CDR2 SVGAGI (reference sequence). DNA for the CDR3: TGTGCCAGCAAGGGGGCGTCCTATGGCTACACCTTC. Translation: CASKGASYGYTF.

The rearrangement uses TRBV5-1 and TRBJ2-1; the D is unclear. Germline V CDR1 and CDR2: SGHRS, YFSETQ. This CDR3 has 17 residues. Trimming pared 5 bases from V and 4 bases from J, leaving 22 bases between. The CDR3 here is CASSLRNPGLPYNEQFF. The CDR3 DNA reads as TGCGCCAGCAGTCTTAGGAATCCGGGTCTCCCTTACAATGAGCAGTTCTTC.

The V and J genes are TRBV19 and TRBJ1-5; D is perhaps TRBD1 (6 bases). The V end lost 6 bases, the J end lost 0 bases, and 12 bases lay between the germline ends. The CDR3 contains 15 residues. Germline values: CDR1 LNHDA, CDR2 SQIVND (reference sequence). DNA for the CDR3: TGTGCCAGTAGGCCTACAGGGTTTAGCAATCAGCCCCAGCATTTT. Its protein is CASRPTGFSNQPQHF.

This clonotype appeared many times. The rearrangement links TRBV10-3 to TRBJ2-5; D is uncertain. The CDR3 runs to 13 residues. Trimming shortened V by 0 bases and J by 5 bases, and 7 bases separated the two germline ends. CDR1 ENHRY and CDR2 SYGVKD come from the germline V gene. CDR3 residues: CAISESSAETQYF. The CDR3 DNA reads as TGTGCCATCAGTGAGTCGAGCGCCGAGACCCAGTACTTC.

The V gene is TRBV11-2, the J gene TRBJ2-3; tentative D call: TRBD2 (6 bases). Germline CDR1 and CDR2: SGHAT and FQNNGV. CDR3 length: 13 residues. V was shortened by 0 bases and J by 10 bases, with 11 bases between the two germline ends. CDR3 DNA sequence: TGTGCCAGCAGCTTAGATTTGCGGGACCCGCAGTATTTT. This gives the protein CASSLDLRDPQYF.

A note on this clonotype: Relative to the germline gene, one junction end is altered; a read error may explain this. The chain has TRBV28 and TRBJ1-5; D is ambiguous. The CDR3 is made up of 11 amino acids. In germline, CDR1 is MDHEN, CDR2 SYDVKM. For the CDR3, the DNA is TGTGCCAGCAGTTTCAATCAGCCCCACCATTTT. Its protein is CASSFNQPHHF.

Only a few counts were recorded for this clonotype. This sequence joins TRBV12-3 or TRBV12-4 and TRBJ1-5; D uncertain. The CDR3 contains 15 residues. The V end lost 1 base, the J end lost 3 bases, and 10 bases lay between the germline ends. In DNA, the CDR3 is TGTGCCAGCAGTTTAGAAGGCAGCTACAATCAGCCCCAGCATTTT. Protein product: CASSLEGSYNQPQHF.

This clonotype came up a few times. V gene TRBV20-1 combines with J gene TRBJ2-5; 10 bases map to TRBD1. V lost 1 base and J lost 0; bases outside the gene matches: 2. The CDR3 is 15 amino acids. Germline CDR1 DFQATT, CDR2 SNEGSKA (reference sequence). The CDR3 DNA is TGCAGTGCTAGAGCGGACAGGGGGTACCAAGAGACCCAGTACTTC. Encoded protein: CSARADRGYQETQYF.

The chain employs TRBV7-2 and TRBJ2-7; 8 bases agree with TRBD1. V was clipped by 2 bases and J by 6 bases; unmatched bases: 6. The germline gives CDR1 SGHTA, CDR2 FQGNSA. This CDR3 spans 14 amino acids. CDR3 nucleotide sequence: TGTGCCAGCAGCTTACAGGGGGCAGTAATCGAGCAGTACTTC. Translated: CASSLQGAVIEQYF.

The chain employs TRBV7-8 and TRBJ1-2; D remains unclear. With 0 bases removed from V and 3 bases from J, the gap between germline ends came to 8 bases. This CDR3 has 14 residues. In germline, CDR1 is SGHVS, CDR2 FQNEAQ. CDR3 in amino acids: CASSLAMADYGYTF. As DNA, the CDR3 is TGTGCCAGCAGCTTAGCGATGGCGGACTATGGCTACACCTTC.

The chain links TRBV6-1 to TRBJ2-5, with D tentatively TRBD2 (7 bases). CDR3 length: 14 residues. V was trimmed by 9 bases and J by 4 bases, leaving 18 bases between them. Germline assignment: CDR1 MNHNS and CDR2 SASEGT. CDR3 in DNA: TGTGCCAGTCGGCCAGCGGGACATGGAGAGACCCAGTACTTC. Protein product: CASRPAGHGETQYF.

This clonotype has at least ten counts. V gene TRBV6-5 combines with J gene TRBJ1-2; D is perhaps TRBD1 (5 bases). V was pared by 2 bases and J by 8 bases, with 9 bases between. This CDR3 is built from 12 residues. The V gene's germline CDR1 is MNHEY and CDR2 SVGAGI. The CDR3 bases are TGTGCCAGCAGTTACAGCTGGGGGGGCTACACCTTC. It specifies CASSYSWGGYTF.

The chain recombines TRBV4-2 with TRBJ2-7, with D perhaps TRBD1 or TRBD2 (5 bases each). CDR1 and CDR2 from the germline V gene are LGHNA and YNFKEQ. This CDR3 spans 17 amino acids. Trimming shortened V by 4 bases and J by 5 bases, and 24 bases separated the two germline ends. Written as DNA, the CDR3 is TGTGCCAGCAGCCCGAGTTTGAGCCGGGACCCAGGACACGAGCAGTACTTC. Protein product: CASSPSLSRDPGHEQYF.

This clonotype was seen ten or more times. The chain carries TRBV27 and TRBJ2-7, with D possibly TRBD2 on 6 matching bases. Between the trimmed V and J ends, which lost 6 bases and 2 bases, there was a span of 8 bases. The CDR3 is 12 residues long. The germline CDR1 and CDR2 sequences are MNHEY and SMNVEV (reference sequence). The CDR3 loop is CASRRGTYEQYF. The DNA of the CDR3 is TGTGCCAGCAGGCGGGGAACCTACGAGCAGTACTTC.

The CDR3 here is CASSPKAGGPLGYNEQFF. CDR3 coding DNA: TGCGCCAGCAGCCCAAAAGCGGGAGGGCCTTTAGGTTACAATGAGCAGTTCTTC. The rearrangement links TRBV5-1 to TRBJ2-1; 10 bases fit TRBD2. J lost 4 bases, V lost 4 bases, and 14 bases had no gene match. CDR3 length: 18 residues. Germline-derived CDR1 and CDR2 are SGHRS and YFSETQ.

This clonotype occurred many times. The chain couples TRBV9 to TRBJ2-3; D not certain. The germline gives CDR1 SGDLS, CDR2 YYNGEE. The CDR3 spans 13 residues. The germline V and J ends were trimmed by 2 bases and 5 bases, with 9 bases remaining between them. CDR3 sequence: CASSVRLEDTQYF. CDR3 DNA: TGTGCCAGCAGCGTCCGGCTAGAAGATACGCAGTATTTT.

The rearrangement joins TRBV12-3 or TRBV12-4 to TRBJ2-7; TRBD1 agrees at 7 bases. V gave up 6 bases and J gave up 0 bases; unmatched junction bases: 8. CDR3 length equals 15 residues. For the CDR3, the DNA is TGTGCCAGCAGCCAAAGACAGGGCGGCTCCTACGAGCAGTACTTC. Translating it yields CASSQRQGGSYEQYF.

The rearrangement links TRBV10-1 to TRBJ2-3, with D possibly matching TRBD1 (7 bases). With 3 bases removed from V and 5 bases from J, the gap between germline ends came to 15 bases. Germline CDR1 WNHNN, CDR2 SYGVQD (reference sequence). The CDR3 is made up of 15 amino acids. CDR3 residues: CASSEGTQGGDTQYF. CDR3 coding DNA: TGCGCCAGCAGTGAAGGGACTCAGGGGGGAGATACGCAGTATTTT.

This clonotype was observed at least ten times. The rearrangement uses TRBV7-9 and TRBJ2-2; the D gene is possibly TRBD1 (6 bases). With 1 base removed from V and 6 bases from J, the gap between germline ends came to 9 bases. The CDR3 covers 14 residues. Germline V lookup: CDR1 SEHNR, CDR2 FQNEAQ (reference sequence). CDR3 DNA: TGTGCCAGCAGCTTAGGACAGGCCCCCGGGGAGCTGTTTTTT. The encoded protein is CASSLGQAPGELFF.

The chain has TRBV5-1 and TRBJ2-7; D unclear. Per the germline V gene, CDR1 is SGHRS and CDR2 is YFSETQ. Trimming pared 3 bases from V and 5 bases from J, leaving 9 bases between. CDR3 length equals 12 residues. CDR3 in amino acids: CASSWTENEQYF. The CDR3 DNA reads TGCGCCAGCAGCTGGACGGAAAACGAGCAGTACTTC.

This clonotype appeared a few times. The V and J genes are TRBV20-1 and TRBJ2-1; D is possibly TRBD1 (6 bases). The ends were cut back, 6 bases at V and 10 bases at J, with 22 bases in the middle. The CDR3 spans 14 residues. Germline V gene lookup returns CDR1 DFQATT and CDR2 SNEGSKA (reference sequence). The CDR3 is CSAKGPGTRGEQFF. The CDR3 nucleotides read TGCAGTGCCAAAGGACCTGGGACACGAGGAGAGCAGTTCTTC.

The CDR3 region has the DNA TGCAGCGTTGAACACAGGGTCGAGCCCCAGCATTTT. Translating it yields CSVEHRVEPQHF. The rearrangement links TRBV29-1 to TRBJ1-5; a weak D match, TRBD1 (6 bases). Trimming pared 2 bases from V and 8 bases from J, leaving 10 bases between. Germline V lookup: CDR1 SQVTM, CDR2 ANQGSEA. The CDR3 has 12 residues.